In this sample, the clone carrying this TCR beta chain turned up many times. This specimen comes from a study of T cells after yellow fever vaccination. In making TCR cDNA, 5'RACE template switching added a universal primer site and UMIs to it. TCRdb re-analysed the 5' RACE reads in MiXCR, keeping a single row per CDR3 protein. The sample consists of 100,000 to 150,000 distinct CDR3 sequences, around 7.2% of them appearing once. Germline V CDR1 and CDR2: LNHNV, YYDKDF (reference sequence). V dropped 1 base and J dropped 0 bases, with 6 bases sitting between them. The CDR3 spans 14 residues. The material sequenced was CD4+ T cells sorted from PBMCs, taken roughly 46 days after the first yellow fever vaccination. The receptor comes from a young man who received the YFV17D yellow fever vaccine. J is TRBJ2-5 and V is TRBV15; D call uncertain. CDR3 DNA sequence: TGTGCCACCAGCAGAGCAAAGGACCAAGAGACCCAGTACTTC. Protein product: CATSRAKDQETQYF.